These 14 T cell receptor beta chains were all obtained from the same sample, sequenced in a study of blood T cell repertoires in COVID-19. Sequencing was performed with immunoSEQ multiplex PCR; in TCRdb, only in-frame clones are kept and a portion is missing. There are 210,000 or so clones in the sample; roughly 90% occur only once, and under 2.5% lies in the top ten. The sequenced sample consisted of peripheral blood. These receptors were collected from a man aged 35-49 years with active or convalescent COVID-19.

Worth noting for this clone: A read error may produce the germline difference seen at one junction end. The chain has TRBV11-3 and TRBJ1-3, with TRBD1 matching 7 bases. Germline V gene lookup returns CDR1 SGHNT and CDR2 YENEEA. The CDR3 spans 13 residues. The CDR3 loop reads CASSCSFLTGQNF. In DNA form, the CDR3 reads TGTGCCAGCAGCTGTTCTTTTTTAACGGGACAGAATTTT.

With regard to this clone: Other nucleotide sequences in the sample specify the same CDR3. The chain carries TRBV9 and TRBJ1-1; D uncertain. V shed 0 bases and J shed 1 base, with 7 bases lying between them. In germline, CDR1 is SGDLS, CDR2 YYNGEE. This CDR3 spans 14 amino acids. The CDR3 sequence: CASSVGAGNTEAFF. The CDR3 nucleotides are TGTGCCAGCAGCGTAGGAGCAGGGAACACTGAAGCTTTCTTT.

The chain combines TRBV2 with TRBJ2-5; perhaps TRBD2 as D (6 bases). CDR1 is SNHLY and CDR2 is FYNNEI in the germline V gene. The length of the CDR3 is 15 residues. The germline V and J ends were trimmed by 6 bases and 2 bases, with 16 bases remaining between them. Here the CDR3 reads CASSETSGTQETQYF. CDR3 in DNA: TGTGCCAGCAGCGAAACGTCCGGGACTCAAGAGACCCAGTACTTC.

This rearrangement joins TRBV19 to TRBJ2-2; 8 nucleotides line up with TRBD1. CDR1 LNHDA and CDR2 SQIVND come from the germline V gene (reference sequence). This CDR3 has 16 amino acids. V shed 5 bases and J 6 bases; nucleotides not matched to a gene: 11. CDR3: CASSRDRTDRAGELFF. CDR3 DNA: TGTGCCAGTAGTCGAGATCGGACGGACAGGGCCGGGGAGCTGTTTTTT.

This rearrangement joins TRBV10-2 to TRBJ1-3; D not certain. Germline V gives CDR1 WSHSY, CDR2 SAAADI. V was trimmed by 8 bases and J by 0 bases, leaving 14 bases between them. The CDR3 runs to 15 residues. This CDR3 is CASSRGAPSGNTIYF. Here the CDR3 DNA reads TGCGCCAGCTCTCGCGGAGCTCCCTCTGGAAACACCATATATTTT.

Concerning this clone itself: Germline and junction disagree at one end, which may indicate a read error. The gene calls are TRBV6-1 and TRBJ1-4; 7 nucleotides align to TRBD1. The CDR3 runs 15 residues. Looked up from germline, CDR1 is MNHNS and CDR2 is SASEGT. CDR3 nucleotide sequence: TGTGCCAGCAATGAAAGGGGGCCAACTAATGAAAAACTGTTTTTT. It yields the protein CASNERGPTNEKLFF.

The rearrangement joins TRBV28 to TRBJ2-1, with a weak D call TRBD1 (5 bases). This CDR3 has 15 residues. The germline CDR1 and CDR2 sequences are MDHEN and SYDVKM. V lost 5 bases to trimming and J lost 5 bases, with 16 bases between them. CDR3 amino acids: CASSGSTTENNEQFF. The CDR3 DNA reads TGTGCCAGCAGTGGCTCCACGACAGAGAACAATGAGCAGTTCTTC.

The V gene is TRBV15, the J gene TRBJ1-3, with TRBD1 matching over 7 bases. Germline V gene lookup returns CDR1 LNHNV and CDR2 YYDKDF (reference sequence). The CDR3 loop spans 15 amino acids. Unmatched junction bases numbered 8, after V lost 5 bases and J lost 4 bases. CDR3 DNA: TGTGCCACCAGCCAAGGACAGGTTCGGGGAAACACCATATATTTT. Its translation is CATSQGQVRGNTIYF.

This sequence joins TRBV27 and TRBJ2-7, with TRBD1 identical over 12 bases. The germline V gene has CDR1 MNHEY and CDR2 SMNVEV (reference sequence). This CDR3 comprises 14 residues. The J segment lost 4 bases and the V segment lost 6 bases, leaving 4 bases of the junction unmatched. CDR3 coding DNA: TGTGCCAGCAGCCTGGGACAGGGGGCTTACGAGCAGTACTTC. Its translation: CASSLGQGAYEQYF.

With respect to this clone: A read error may account for a junction end that differs from germline. The chain carries TRBV28 and TRBJ1-5, with a tentative D call TRBD1 (6 bases). The CDR3 length is 14 residues. Germline assignment: CDR1 MDHEN and CDR2 SYDVKM. This chain's CDR3 is CASSLWGAGQSQHF. The CDR3 DNA sequence: TGTGCCAGCAGTTTATGGGGGGCAGGTCAGTCCCAGCATTTT.

V usage is TRBV7-5 and J usage is TRBJ2-6; TRBD2, as called in the table, went unchecked against the DNA. TRBV7-5 is recorded as a pseudogene. The CDR3 has 21 amino acids. The CDR3 is CVRSLRRGPRISSSGANVLTF. Here the CDR3 DNA reads TGTGTCAGAAGCTTACGGAGGGGACCACGGATTTCATCATCTGGGGCCAACGTCCTGACTTTC.

This chain joins TRBV4-2 and TRBJ1-2, with D unresolved. Germline CDR1 is LGHNA and CDR2 is YNFKEQ. The V end lost 2 bases, the J end lost 3 bases, and 13 bases lay between the germline ends. The CDR3 contains 15 residues. CDR3 residues: CASSQLNEGDYGYTF. The CDR3 coding sequence is TGTGCCAGCAGCCAATTGAATGAGGGCGACTATGGCTACACCTTC.

The chain uses TRBV19 and TRBJ2-3; 15 nucleotides agree with TRBD2. V was clipped by 10 bases and J by 0 bases; unmatched bases: 14. The CDR3 has 19 residues. Germline CDR1 reads LNHDA; CDR2 reads SQIVND (reference sequence). For the CDR3, the DNA is TGTGCCACCGCTCTAAAGGGGACTAGCGGGGGGCTGAGCACAGATACGCAGTATTTT. Protein sequence: CATALKGTSGGLSTDTQYF.

This sequence joins TRBV19 and TRBJ2-5; 8 nucleotides line up with TRBD2. V lost 7 bases and J lost 2; bases outside the gene matches: 3. The CDR3 is 13 amino acids. Germline values: CDR1 LNHDA, CDR2 SQIVND (reference sequence). The CDR3 region is CASKERGQETQYF. The CDR3, as DNA: TGTGCCAGTAAGGAGCGGGGGCAAGAGACCCAGTACTTC.